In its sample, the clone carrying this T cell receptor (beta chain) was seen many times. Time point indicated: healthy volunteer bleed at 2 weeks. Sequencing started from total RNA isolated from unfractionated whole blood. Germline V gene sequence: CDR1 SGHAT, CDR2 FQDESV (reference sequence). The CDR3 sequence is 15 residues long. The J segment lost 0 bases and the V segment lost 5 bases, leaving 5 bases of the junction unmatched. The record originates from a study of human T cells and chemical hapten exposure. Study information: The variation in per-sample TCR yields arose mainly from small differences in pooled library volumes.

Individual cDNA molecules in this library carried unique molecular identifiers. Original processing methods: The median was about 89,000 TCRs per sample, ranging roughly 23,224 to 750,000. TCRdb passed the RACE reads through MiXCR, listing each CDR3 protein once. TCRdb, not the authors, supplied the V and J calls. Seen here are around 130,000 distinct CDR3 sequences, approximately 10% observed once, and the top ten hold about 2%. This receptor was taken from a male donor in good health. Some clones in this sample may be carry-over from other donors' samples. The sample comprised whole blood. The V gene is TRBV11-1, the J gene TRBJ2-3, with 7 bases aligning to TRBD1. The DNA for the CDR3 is TGTGCCAGCAGCCTACCGACAGGGAGCACAGATACGCAGTATTTT. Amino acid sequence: CASSLPTGSTDTQYF.